The 12 T cell receptor beta chains in this list originate from one sample, sequenced in a study of T cell repertoires in cytomegalovirus infection. TCRdb reanalysed the reads using MiXCR and keeps one entry per CDR3 protein. Among 150,000 to 200,000 distinct CDR3 sequences listed, approximately 15% were seen once. Input material: PBMCs. The receptors shown here come from a human donor in good health (CMV status not recorded). Some clones in this sample may be carry-over from other donors' samples.

This clonotype occurred many times. This chain joins TRBV29-1 and TRBJ1-2; 7 bases are shared with TRBD1. V shed 0 bases and J 2 bases; nucleotides not matched to a gene: 18. The CDR3 is 19 amino acids. Germline-derived CDR1 and CDR2 are SQVTM and ANQGSEA. CDR3 bases: TGCAGCGTTGAAGATATTTTCCAGAGGGGGACAGATAGAAACTATGGCTACACCTTC. The encoded protein is CSVEDIFQRGTDRNYGYTF.

This clonotype was detected ten times or more. The chain recombines TRBV7-2 with TRBJ1-1; 11 bases are a match to TRBD1. CDR3 size: 12 residues. Per the germline V gene, CDR1 is SGHTA and CDR2 is FQGNSA. V dropped 6 bases and J dropped 14; count of bases not matched to a gene: 8. CDR3 region: CASSLPDRGQFF. The CDR3 nucleotides read TGTGCCAGCAGTTTACCGGACAGGGGGCAATTCTTT.

There are a few counts of this clonotype. This sequence joins TRBV13 and TRBJ2-7, with 7 bases lining up with TRBD2. Germline V CDR1 and CDR2: PRHDT, FYEKMQ (reference sequence). Trimming removed 5 bases from V and 0 bases from J; junction bases left unmatched: 7. The CDR3 totals 15 residues. In DNA, the CDR3 is TGTGCCAGCAGCATACTAGCGACGAGCTCCTACGAGCAGTACTTC. It specifies CASSILATSSYEQYF.

The chain carries TRBV15 and TRBJ1-5; 10 bases are a match to TRBD1. CDR3 length: 15 amino acids. V was clipped by 1 base and J by 6 bases; unmatched bases: 3. The germline CDR1 and CDR2 sequences are LNHNV and YYDKDF (reference sequence). The CDR3 spells CATSRGTGGGQPQHF. The CDR3 DNA follows: TGTGCCACCAGCAGAGGGACAGGGGGAGGTCAGCCCCAGCATTTT.

A few counts support this clonotype. V is TRBV5-1 and J is TRBJ2-1; possibly TRBD2 for D (6 bases). There are 15 residues in the CDR3. V lost 0 bases, J lost 9 bases, and 16 bases lay in between. Germline-derived CDR1 and CDR2 are SGHRS and YFSETQ. Here the CDR3 reads CASSLVAGPGGEQFF. CDR3 DNA sequence: TGCGCCAGCAGCTTGGTGGCGGGACCCGGGGGTGAGCAGTTCTTC.

The table lists this clonotype with many counts. As DNA, the CDR3 is TGTGCCAGCATTCAGGACTGGAAGTCGACCGGGGAGCTGTTTTTT. This encodes CASIQDWKSTGELFF. The chain uses TRBV7-8 and TRBJ2-2; a possible D gene is TRBD2 (5 bases). This CDR3 region has 15 residues. Trimming took 7 bases from V and 5 from J, leaving 17 bases between them. Germline V gene sequence: CDR1 SGHVS, CDR2 FQNEAQ.

The V and J genes are TRBV28 and TRBJ1-1; D unresolved. The CDR3 has 11 residues. The ends were cut back, 5 bases at V and 11 bases at J, with 12 bases in the middle. Per the germline V gene, CDR1 is MDHEN and CDR2 is SYDVKM. CDR3 loop: CASSIVERAFF. The CDR3 bases are TGTGCCAGCAGTATCGTCGAGAGGGCTTTCTTT.

The table lists this clonotype with many counts. CDR3 DNA: TGTGCCAGCAGTTACTCGCAGGGCCAAAGCTATGGCTACACCTTC. It encodes CASSYSQGQSYGYTF. V and J are TRBV6-5 and TRBJ1-2; maybe TRBD1 (5 bases). The V gene's germline CDR1 is MNHEY and CDR2 SVGAGI. Trimming left V 0 bases short and J 4 bases short, with 12 bases between. This CDR3 is built from 15 residues.

This clonotype appeared a few times. One end of the junction does not line up with germline, which may come from a read error. V usage is TRBV7-7 and J usage is TRBJ2-5, with 10 bases lining up with TRBD2. CDR3 length: 16 residues. CDR1 is SSHAT, CDR2 FNYEAQ, per germline (reference sequence). This CDR3 reads CASSLGLAEGQETQYF. For the CDR3, the DNA is TGTGCTAGCAGCTTAGGACTAGCGGAGGGCCAAGAGACCCAGTACTTC.

This clonotype was counted between two and nine times. The CDR3 nucleotides are TGTGCCAGTCGGAAAAGGGACGGGGGGGAATCTCAGCCCCAGCATTTT. Amino acids: CASRKRDGGESQPQHF. The chain couples TRBV19 to TRBJ1-5; maybe TRBD1 (5 bases). Per germline, CDR1 LNHDA and CDR2 SQIVND (reference sequence). This CDR3 contains 16 residues. V was cut by 8 bases and J by 6 bases, with 23 bases left in between.

The rearrangement uses TRBV4-3 and TRBJ2-6, with TRBD2 matching 7 bases. V lost 3 bases to trimming and J lost 4 bases; unmatched junction nucleotides: 3. This CDR3 has 15 residues. Germline CDR1 is LGHNA and CDR2 is YSLEER. The CDR3 DNA follows: TGCGCCAGCAGCCAGGGAGGGCCCGGGGCCAACGTCCTGACTTTC. It encodes CASSQGGPGANVLTF.

The CDR3 sequence is CSAQYTGELFF. Here the CDR3 DNA reads TGCAGCGCCCAGTACACCGGGGAGCTGTTTTTT. V usage is TRBV29-1 and J usage is TRBJ2-2; D gene uncertain. The CDR3 contains 11 residues. The ends were cut back, 7 bases at V and 3 bases at J, with 6 bases in the middle. In germline, CDR1 is SQVTM, CDR2 ANQGSEA.